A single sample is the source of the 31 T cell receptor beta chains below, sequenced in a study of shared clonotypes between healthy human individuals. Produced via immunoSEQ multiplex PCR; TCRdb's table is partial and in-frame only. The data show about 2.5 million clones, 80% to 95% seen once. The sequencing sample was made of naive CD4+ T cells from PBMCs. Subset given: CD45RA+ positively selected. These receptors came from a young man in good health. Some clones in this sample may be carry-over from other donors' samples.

The CDR3 here is CASSVVGEGSAEAFF. CDR3 nucleotide sequence: TGTGCCAGCAGCGTAGTGGGGGAGGGTAGTGCTGAAGCTTTCTTT. This chain links TRBV9 with TRBJ1-1; D may be TRBD1 (5 bases). CDR3 length: 15 amino acids. Trimming shortened V by 0 bases and J by 6 bases, and 15 bases separated the two germline ends. The germline gives CDR1 SGDLS, CDR2 YYNGEE.

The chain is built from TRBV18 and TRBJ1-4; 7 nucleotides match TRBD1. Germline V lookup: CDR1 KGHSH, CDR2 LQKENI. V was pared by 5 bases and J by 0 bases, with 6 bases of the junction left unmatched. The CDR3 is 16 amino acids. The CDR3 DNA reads TGTGCCAGCTCATCCGGACAGGCGGCAACTAATGAAAAACTGTTTTTT. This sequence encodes CASSSGQAATNEKLFF.

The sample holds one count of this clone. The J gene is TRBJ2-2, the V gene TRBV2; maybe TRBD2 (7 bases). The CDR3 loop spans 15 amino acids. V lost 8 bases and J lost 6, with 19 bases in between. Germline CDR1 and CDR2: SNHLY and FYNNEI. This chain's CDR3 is CASGQHRAGAGELFF. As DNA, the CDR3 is TGTGCCAGCGGGCAACACAGGGCGGGAGCCGGGGAGCTGTTTTTT. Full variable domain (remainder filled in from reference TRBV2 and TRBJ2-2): EPEVTQTPSHQVTQMGQEVILRCVPISNHLYFYWYRQILGQKVEFLVSFYNNEISEKSEIFDDQFSVERPDGSNFTLKIRSTKLEDSAMYFCASGQHRAGAGELFFGEGSRLTVL.

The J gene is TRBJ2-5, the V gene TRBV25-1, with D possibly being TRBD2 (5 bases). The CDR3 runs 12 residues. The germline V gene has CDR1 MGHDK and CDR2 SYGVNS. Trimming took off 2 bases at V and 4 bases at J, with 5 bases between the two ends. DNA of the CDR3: TGTGCCAGCAGTGAAGAGGGAGAGACCCAGTACTTC. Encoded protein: CASSEEGETQYF.

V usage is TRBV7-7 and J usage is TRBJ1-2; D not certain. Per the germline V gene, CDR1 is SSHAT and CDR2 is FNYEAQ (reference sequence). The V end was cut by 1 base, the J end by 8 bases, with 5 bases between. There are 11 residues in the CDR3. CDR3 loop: CASSLVNGYTF. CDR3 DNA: TGTGCCAGCAGCTTAGTTAACGGCTACACCTTC.

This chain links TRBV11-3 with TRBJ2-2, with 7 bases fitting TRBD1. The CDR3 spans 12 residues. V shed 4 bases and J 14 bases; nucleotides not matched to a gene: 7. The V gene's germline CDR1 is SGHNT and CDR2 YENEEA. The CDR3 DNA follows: TGTGCCAGCAGCTCGGGACAGCCCCCACTGTTTTTT. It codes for CASSSGQPPLFF.

CDR3 amino acids: CAISGQPPTTQYF. The CDR3 bases are TGTGCCATCAGTGGACAACCTCCAACGACCCAGTACTTC. The chain combines TRBV10-3 with TRBJ2-5; D remains unclear. Germline CDR1 and CDR2: ENHRY and SYGVKD. The CDR3 is 13 amino acids. V dropped 4 bases and J dropped 7 bases, with 13 bases sitting between them.

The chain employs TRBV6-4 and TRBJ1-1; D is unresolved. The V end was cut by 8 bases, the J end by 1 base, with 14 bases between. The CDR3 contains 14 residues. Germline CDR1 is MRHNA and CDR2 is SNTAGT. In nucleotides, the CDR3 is TGTGCCAGCCCTTGGAGATCCGGGAACACTGAAGCTTTCTTT. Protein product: CASPWRSGNTEAFF.

CDR3 loop: CASSMRDRPNTF. CDR3 nucleotides: TGTGCCAGTAGTATGAGGGACAGACCCAACACCTTC. J is TRBJ1-2 and V is TRBV19, with 7 bases that match TRBD1. The CDR3 contains 12 residues. Germline CDR1 LNHDA, CDR2 SQIVND (reference sequence). J gave up 12 bases and V 3 bases, and 7 bases lay outside the gene matches.

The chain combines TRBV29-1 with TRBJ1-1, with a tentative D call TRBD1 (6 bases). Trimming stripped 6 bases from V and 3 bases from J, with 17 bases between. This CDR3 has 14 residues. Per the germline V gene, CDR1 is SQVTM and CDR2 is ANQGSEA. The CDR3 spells CSVCVSGADTEAFF. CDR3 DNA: TGCAGCGTGTGCGTCTCAGGGGCGGACACTGAAGCTTTCTTT.

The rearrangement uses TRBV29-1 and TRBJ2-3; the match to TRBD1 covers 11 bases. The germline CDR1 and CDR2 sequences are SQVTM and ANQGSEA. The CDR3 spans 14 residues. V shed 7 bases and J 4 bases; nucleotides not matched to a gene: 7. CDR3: CSAGQGARADTQYF. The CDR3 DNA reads TGCAGCGCTGGACAGGGGGCAAGAGCAGATACGCAGTATTTT.

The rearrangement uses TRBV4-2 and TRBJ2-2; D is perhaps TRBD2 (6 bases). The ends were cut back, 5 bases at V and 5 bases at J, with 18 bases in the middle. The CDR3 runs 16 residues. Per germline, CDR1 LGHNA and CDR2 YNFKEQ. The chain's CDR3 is CASSLWGTGETGELFF. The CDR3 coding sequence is TGTGCCAGCAGCTTGTGGGGGACGGGGGAGACCGGGGAGCTGTTTTTT.

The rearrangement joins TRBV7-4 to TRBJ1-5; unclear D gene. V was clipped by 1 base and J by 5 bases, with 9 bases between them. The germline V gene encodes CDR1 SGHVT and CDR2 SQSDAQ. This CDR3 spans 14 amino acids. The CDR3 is CASSLDRGHQPQHF. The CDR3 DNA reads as TGTGCCAGCAGCTTAGACAGAGGTCATCAGCCCCAGCATTTT. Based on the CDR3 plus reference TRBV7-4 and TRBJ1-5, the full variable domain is GAGVSQSPRYKVAKRGRDVALRCDSISGHVTLYWYRQTLGQGSEVLTYSQSDAQRDKSGRPSGRFSAERPERSVSTLKIQRTEQGDSAVYLCASSLDRGHQPQHFGDGTRLSIL.

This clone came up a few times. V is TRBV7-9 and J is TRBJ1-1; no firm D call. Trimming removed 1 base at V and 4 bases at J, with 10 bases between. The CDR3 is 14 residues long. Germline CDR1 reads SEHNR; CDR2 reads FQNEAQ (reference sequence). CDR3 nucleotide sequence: TGTGCCAGCAGCTTAGATGTGCACGGCACTGAAGCTTTCTTT. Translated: CASSLDVHGTEAFF.

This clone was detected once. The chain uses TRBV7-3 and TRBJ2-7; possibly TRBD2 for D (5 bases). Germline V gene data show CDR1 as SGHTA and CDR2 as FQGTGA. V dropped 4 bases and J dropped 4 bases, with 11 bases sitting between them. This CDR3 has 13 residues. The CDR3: CASSYRRGYEQYF. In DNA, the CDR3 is TGTGCCAGCAGCTACCGACGGGGATACGAGCAGTACTTC. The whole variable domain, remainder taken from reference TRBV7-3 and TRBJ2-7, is GAGVSQTPSNKVTEKGKYVELRCDPISGHTALYWYRQSLGQGPEFLIYFQGTGAADDSGLPNDRFFAVRPEGSVSTLKIQRTERGDSAVYLCASSYRRGYEQYFGPGTRLTVT.

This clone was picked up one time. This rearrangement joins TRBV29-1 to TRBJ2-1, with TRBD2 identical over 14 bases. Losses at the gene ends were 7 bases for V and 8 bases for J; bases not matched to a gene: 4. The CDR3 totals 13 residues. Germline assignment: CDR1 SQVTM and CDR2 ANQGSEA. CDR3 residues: CSDGTSGSDEQFF. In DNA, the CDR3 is TGCAGCGACGGGACTAGCGGGAGCGATGAGCAGTTCTTC.

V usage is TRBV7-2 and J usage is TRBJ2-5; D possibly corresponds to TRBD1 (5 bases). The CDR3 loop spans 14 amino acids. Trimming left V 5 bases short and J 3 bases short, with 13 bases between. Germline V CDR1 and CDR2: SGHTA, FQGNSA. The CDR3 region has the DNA TGTGCCAGCAGCCGGACAAGGGCGGAAGAGACCCAGTACTTC. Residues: CASSRTRAEETQYF.

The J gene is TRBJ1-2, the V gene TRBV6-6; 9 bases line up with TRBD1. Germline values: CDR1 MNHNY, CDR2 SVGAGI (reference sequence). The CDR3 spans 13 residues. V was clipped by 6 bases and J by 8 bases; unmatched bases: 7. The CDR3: CASRIGTGWGYTF. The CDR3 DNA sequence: TGTGCCAGCAGAATCGGGACAGGGTGGGGCTACACCTTC.

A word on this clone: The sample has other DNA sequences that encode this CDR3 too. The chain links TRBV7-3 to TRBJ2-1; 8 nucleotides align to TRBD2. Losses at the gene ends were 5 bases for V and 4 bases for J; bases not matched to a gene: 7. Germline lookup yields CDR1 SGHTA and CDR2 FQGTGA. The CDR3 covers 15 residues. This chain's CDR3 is CASSLNSGTYNEQFF. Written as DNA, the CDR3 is TGTGCCAGCAGCCTGAATAGCGGGACATACAATGAGCAGTTCTTC.

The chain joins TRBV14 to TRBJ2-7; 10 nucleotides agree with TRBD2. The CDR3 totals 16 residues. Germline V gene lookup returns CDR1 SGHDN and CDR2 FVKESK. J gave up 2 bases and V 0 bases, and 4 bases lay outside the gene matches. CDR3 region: CASSQDWSGGAYEQYF. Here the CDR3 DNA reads TGTGCCAGCAGCCAAGATTGGAGCGGGGGGGCCTACGAGCAGTACTTC.

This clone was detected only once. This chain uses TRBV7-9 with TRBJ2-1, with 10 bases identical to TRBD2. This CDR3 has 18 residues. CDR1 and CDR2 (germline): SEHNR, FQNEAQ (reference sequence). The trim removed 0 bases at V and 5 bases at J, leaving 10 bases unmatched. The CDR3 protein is CASSLAEVAGGPNNEQFF. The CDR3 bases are TGTGCCAGCAGCTTAGCGGAGGTAGCGGGAGGTCCCAACAATGAGCAGTTCTTC. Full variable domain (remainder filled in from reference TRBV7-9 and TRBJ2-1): DTGVSQNPRHKITKRGQNVTFRCDPISEHNRLYWYRQTLGQGPEFLTYFQNEAQLEKSRLLSDRFSAERPKGSFSTLEIQRTEQGDSAMYLCASSLAEVAGGPNNEQFFGPGTRLTVL.

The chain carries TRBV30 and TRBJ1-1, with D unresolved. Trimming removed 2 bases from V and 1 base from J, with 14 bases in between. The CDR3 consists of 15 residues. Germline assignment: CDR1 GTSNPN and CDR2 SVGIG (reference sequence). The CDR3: CAWSRRPTTNTEAFF. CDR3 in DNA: TGTGCCTGGAGTCGAAGACCGACTACGAACACTGAAGCTTTCTTT. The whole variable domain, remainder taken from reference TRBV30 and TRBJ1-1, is SQTIHQWPATLVQPVGSPLSLECTVEGTSNPNLYWYRQAAGRGLQLLFYSVGIGQISSEVPQNLSASRPQDRQFILSSKKLLLSDSGFYLCAWSRRPTTNTEAFFGQGTRLTVV.

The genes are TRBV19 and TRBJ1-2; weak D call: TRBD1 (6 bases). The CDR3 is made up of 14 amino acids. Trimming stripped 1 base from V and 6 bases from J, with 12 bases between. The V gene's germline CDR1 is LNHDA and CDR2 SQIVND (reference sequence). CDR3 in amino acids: CASSIGYRADGYTF. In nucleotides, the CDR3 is TGTGCCAGTAGTATAGGCTACAGGGCCGATGGCTACACCTTC.

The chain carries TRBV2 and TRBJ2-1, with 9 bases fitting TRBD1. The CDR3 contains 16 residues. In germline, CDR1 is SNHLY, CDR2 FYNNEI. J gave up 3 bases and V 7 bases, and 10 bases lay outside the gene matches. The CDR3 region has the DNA TGTGCCAGCACCACCGGGACAGGGATGTTCTACAATGAGCAGTTCTTC. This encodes CASTTGTGMFYNEQFF.

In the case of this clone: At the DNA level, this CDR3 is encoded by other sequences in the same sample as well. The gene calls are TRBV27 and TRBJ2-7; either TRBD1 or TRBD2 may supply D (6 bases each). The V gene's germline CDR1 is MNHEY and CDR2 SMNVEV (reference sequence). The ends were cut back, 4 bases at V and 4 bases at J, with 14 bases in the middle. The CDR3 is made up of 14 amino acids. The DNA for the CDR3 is TGTGCCAGCAGTTATGGCAGGGGAGGATACGAGCAGTACTTC. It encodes CASSYGRGGYEQYF.

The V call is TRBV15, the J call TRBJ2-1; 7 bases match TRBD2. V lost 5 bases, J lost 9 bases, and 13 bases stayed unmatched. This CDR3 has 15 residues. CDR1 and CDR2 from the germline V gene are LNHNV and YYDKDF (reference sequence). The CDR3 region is CATSPGGSLSVEQFF. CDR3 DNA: TGTGCCACCAGCCCCGGCGGGAGCTTGTCGGTTGAGCAGTTCTTC.

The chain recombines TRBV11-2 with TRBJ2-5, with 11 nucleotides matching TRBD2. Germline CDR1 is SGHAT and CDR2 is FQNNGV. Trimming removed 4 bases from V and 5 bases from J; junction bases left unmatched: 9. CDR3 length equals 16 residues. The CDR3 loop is CASSSLAGGSLETQYF. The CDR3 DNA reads TGTGCCAGCAGCTCCCTAGCGGGAGGTTCCTTGGAGACCCAGTACTTC.

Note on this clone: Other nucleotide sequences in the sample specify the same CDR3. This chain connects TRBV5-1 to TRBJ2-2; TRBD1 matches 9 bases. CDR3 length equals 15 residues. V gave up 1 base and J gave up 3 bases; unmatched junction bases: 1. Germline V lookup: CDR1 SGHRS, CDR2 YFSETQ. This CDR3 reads CASSLRTGDTGELFF. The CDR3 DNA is TGCGCCAGCAGCTTGAGGACAGGGGACACCGGGGAGCTGTTTTTT.

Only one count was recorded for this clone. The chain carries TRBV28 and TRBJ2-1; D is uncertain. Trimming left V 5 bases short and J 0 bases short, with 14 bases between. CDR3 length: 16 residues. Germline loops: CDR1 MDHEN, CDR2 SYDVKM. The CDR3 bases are TGTGCCAGCAGTAGCCCCTCTTTGAGCTCCTACAATGAGCAGTTCTTC. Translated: CASSSPSLSSYNEQFF.

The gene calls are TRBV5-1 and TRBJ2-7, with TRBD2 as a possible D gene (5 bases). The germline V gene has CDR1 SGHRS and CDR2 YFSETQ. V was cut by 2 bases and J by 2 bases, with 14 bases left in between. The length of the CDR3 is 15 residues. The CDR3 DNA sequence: TGCGCCAGCAGCTTAATATGGGGAGCTACCTACGAGCAGTACTTC. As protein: CASSLIWGATYEQYF.

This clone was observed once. The CDR3 is CASSFNREKQYF. DNA of the CDR3: TGTGCCAGCAGCTTCAACAGGGAGAAGCAGTACTTC. The chain employs TRBV5-6 and TRBJ2-7, with a tentative D call TRBD1 (6 bases). This CDR3 has 12 amino acids. Germline CDR1 reads SGHDT; CDR2 reads YYEEEE. The V and J ends lost 2 bases and 8 bases respectively, with 11 bases between them.